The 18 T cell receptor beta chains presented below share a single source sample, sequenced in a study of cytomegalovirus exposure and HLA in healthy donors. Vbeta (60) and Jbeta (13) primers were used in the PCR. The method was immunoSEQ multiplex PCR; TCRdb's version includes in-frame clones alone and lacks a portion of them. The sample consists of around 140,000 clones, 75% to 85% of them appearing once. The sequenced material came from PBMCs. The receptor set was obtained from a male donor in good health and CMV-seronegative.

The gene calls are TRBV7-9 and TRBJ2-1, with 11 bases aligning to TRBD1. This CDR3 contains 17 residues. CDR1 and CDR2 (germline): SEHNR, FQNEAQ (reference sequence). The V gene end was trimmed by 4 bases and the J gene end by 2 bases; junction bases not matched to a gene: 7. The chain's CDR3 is CASSSRTGGLAYNEQFF. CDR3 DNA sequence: TGTGCCAGCAGCTCTCGGACAGGGGGCTTGGCCTACAATGAGCAGTTCTTC.

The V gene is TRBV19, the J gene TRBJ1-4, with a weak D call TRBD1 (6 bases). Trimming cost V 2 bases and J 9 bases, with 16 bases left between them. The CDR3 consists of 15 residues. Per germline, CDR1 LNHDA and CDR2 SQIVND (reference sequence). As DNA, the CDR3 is TGTGCCAGTAGTATAACGGCGACAGGCCAGAAAAAACTGTTTTTT. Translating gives CASSITATGQKKLFF.

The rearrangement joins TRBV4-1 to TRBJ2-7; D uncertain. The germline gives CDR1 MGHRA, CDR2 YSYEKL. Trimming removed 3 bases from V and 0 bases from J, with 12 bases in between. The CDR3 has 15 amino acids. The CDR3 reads CASSQGSSSSYEQYF. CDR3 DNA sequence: TGCGCCAGCAGCCAGGGCTCATCAAGCTCCTACGAGCAGTACTTC.

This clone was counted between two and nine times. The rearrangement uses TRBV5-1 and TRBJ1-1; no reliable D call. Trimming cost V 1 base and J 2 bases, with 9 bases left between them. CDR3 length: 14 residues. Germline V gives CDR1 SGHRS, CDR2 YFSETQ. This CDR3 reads CASSLSPPNTEAFF. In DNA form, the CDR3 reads TGCGCCAGCAGCTTGTCTCCCCCCAACACTGAAGCTTTCTTT.

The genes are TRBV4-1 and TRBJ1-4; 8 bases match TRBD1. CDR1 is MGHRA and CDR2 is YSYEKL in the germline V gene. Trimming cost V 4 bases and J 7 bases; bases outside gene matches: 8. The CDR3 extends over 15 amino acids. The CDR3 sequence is CASSRDRGGGEKLFF. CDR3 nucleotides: TGCGCCAGCAGCCGTGACAGGGGAGGAGGTGAAAAACTGTTTTTT.

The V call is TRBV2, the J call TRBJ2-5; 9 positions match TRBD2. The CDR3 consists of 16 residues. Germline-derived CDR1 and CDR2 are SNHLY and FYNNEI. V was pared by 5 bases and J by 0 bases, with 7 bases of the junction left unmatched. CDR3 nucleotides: TGTGCCAGCAGTCCCGGGACTAGCTCCCACCAAGAGACCCAGTACTTC. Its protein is CASSPGTSSHQETQYF. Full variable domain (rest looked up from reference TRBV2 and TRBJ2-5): EPEVTQTPSHQVTQMGQEVILRCVPISNHLYFYWYRQILGQKVEFLVSFYNNEISEKSEIFDDQFSVERPDGSNFTLKIRSTKLEDSAMYFCASSPGTSSHQETQYFGPGTRLLVL.

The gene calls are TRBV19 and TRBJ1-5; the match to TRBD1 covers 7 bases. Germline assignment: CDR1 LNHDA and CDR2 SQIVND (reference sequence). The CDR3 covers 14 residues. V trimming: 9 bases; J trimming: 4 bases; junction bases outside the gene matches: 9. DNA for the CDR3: TGTGCCAGCAGACCGGGACAGCAAAATCAGCCCCAGCATTTT. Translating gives CASRPGQQNQPQHF.

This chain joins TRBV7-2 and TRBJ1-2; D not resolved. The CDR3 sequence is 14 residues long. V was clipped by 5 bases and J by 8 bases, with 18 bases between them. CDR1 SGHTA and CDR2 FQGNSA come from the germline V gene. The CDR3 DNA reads TGTGCCAGCAGCCCAAGGGTGAAGGGAGGGGGCTACACCTTC. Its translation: CASSPRVKGGGYTF.

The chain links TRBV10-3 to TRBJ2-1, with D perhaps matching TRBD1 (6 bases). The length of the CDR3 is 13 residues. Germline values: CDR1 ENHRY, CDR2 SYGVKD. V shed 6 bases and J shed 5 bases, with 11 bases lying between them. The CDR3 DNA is TGTGCCATCAGGGAACAGGGAGACAATGAGCAGTTCTTC. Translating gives CAIREQGDNEQFF.

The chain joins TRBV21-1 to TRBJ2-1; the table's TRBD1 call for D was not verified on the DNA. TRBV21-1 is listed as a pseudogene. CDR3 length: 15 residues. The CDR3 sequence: CASSNRDRGTNEQFF. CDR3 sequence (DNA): TGTGCCAGCAGCAACCGGGACAGGGGGACGAATGAGCAGTTCTTC.

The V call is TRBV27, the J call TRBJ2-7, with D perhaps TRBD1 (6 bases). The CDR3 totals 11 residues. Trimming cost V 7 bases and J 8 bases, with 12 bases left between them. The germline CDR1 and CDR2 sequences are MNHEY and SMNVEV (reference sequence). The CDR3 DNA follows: TGTGCCAGCATCGGACAGTCCCAGCAGTACTTC. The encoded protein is CASIGQSQQYF.

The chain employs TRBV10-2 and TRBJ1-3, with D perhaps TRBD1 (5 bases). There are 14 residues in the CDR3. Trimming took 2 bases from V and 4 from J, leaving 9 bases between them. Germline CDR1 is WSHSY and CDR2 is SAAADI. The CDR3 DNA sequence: TGCGCCAGCAGTGAGGGGGCCGCGGGAAACACCATATATTTT. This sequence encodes CASSEGAAGNTIYF.

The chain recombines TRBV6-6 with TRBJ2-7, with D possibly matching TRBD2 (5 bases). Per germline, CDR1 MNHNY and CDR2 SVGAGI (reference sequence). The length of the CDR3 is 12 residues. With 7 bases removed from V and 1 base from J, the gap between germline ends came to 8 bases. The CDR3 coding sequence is TGTGCCAGCACCCGAGGGTCCTACGAGCAGTACTTC. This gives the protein CASTRGSYEQYF.

CDR3 DNA: TGTGCCAGCAGCCTCCCAGGACAGGGAGGTGAAGCTTTCTTT. It translates to CASSLPGQGGEAFF. The gene calls are TRBV7-2 and TRBJ1-1, with 8 bases that match TRBD1. Per the germline V gene, CDR1 is SGHTA and CDR2 is FQGNSA. V shed 5 bases, J shed 7 bases, and the junction held 9 bases outside the gene matches. CDR3 length: 14 amino acids.

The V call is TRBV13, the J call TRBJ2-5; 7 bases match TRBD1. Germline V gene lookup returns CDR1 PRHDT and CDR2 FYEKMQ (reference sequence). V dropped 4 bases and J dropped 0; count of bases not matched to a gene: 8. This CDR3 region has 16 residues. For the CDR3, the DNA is TGTGCCAGCAGCTCCGGACAGGCTAGTTACCAAGAGACCCAGTACTTC. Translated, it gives CASSSGQASYQETQYF.

Here the CDR3 reads CASSPPRESNQPQHF. The CDR3 DNA follows: TGTGCCAGCAGCCCCCCCAGGGAAAGCAATCAGCCCCAGCATTTT. The chain combines TRBV7-2 with TRBJ1-5, with D maybe TRBD1 (5 bases). This CDR3 contains 15 residues. The V and J ends lost 5 bases and 1 base respectively, with 12 bases between them. The germline CDR1 and CDR2 sequences are SGHTA and FQGNSA.

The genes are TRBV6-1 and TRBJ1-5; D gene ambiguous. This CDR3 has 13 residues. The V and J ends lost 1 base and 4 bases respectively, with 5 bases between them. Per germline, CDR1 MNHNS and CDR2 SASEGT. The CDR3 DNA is TGTGCCAGCAGTGAAGTTCCTAATCAGCCCCAGCATTTT. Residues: CASSEVPNQPQHF.

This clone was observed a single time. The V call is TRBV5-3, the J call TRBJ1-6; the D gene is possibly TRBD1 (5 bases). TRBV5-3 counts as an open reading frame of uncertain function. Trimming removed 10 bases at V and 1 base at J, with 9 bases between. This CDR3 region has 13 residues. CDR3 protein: CACQGSYNSPLHF. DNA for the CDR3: TGTGCCTGCCAGGGTTCCTATAATTCACCCCTCCACTTT.